This T cell receptor beta chain came from a study of T cell changes during pregnancy in multiple sclerosis. Data came from immunoSEQ multiplex PCR; TCRdb stores just in-frame clones and leaves some out. The sample has around 42,000 clones, 92% seen once. The CDR3 runs 15 residues. The junction had 2 bases not matched to a gene; V was cut back by 5 bases and J by 4 bases. The germline CDR1 and CDR2 sequences are ENHRY and SYGVKD. This sequence originates from a female donor with multiple sclerosis, enrolled in a pregnancy study. This chain joins TRBV10-3 and TRBJ2-6; 10 nucleotides agree with TRBD2. The sequences come from CD4+ T cells from peripheral blood mononuclear cells, collected in the third trimester of pregnancy. CDR3 nucleotides: TGTGCCATCAGTAGCGGGAGGGCCGGGGCCAACGTCCTGACTTTC. As protein: CAISSGRAGANVLTF.